The rows below give T cell receptor beta chains drawn from one sample of a study of blood T cell repertoires in COVID-19. Repertoires were generated with immunoSEQ multiplex PCR, while TCRdb's copy carries only in-frame clones and drops some. The sample holds under 250,000 clones, over 70% seen once. Sequencing was performed on PBMCs or T cells enriched from blood (not recorded which). The receptors stem from a woman aged 40 to 50 who had been exposed to COVID-19. Both conserved end residues are part of each CDR3. The order of the fields is D gene, J gene, V gene, CDR3 protein. D genes are given only for firm matches.

>TRBD2|TRBJ2-3|TRBV24-1
CATRGTSVSDTQYF
>-|TRBJ1-5|TRBV28
CASSLTSLHNQPQHF
>TRBD1|TRBJ1-1|TRBV9
CASSVLGQGNTEAFF
>-|TRBJ2-2|TRBV15
CATSRLQEINTGELFF
>-|TRBJ2-2|TRBV6-5
CASSSIREVAGELFF
>-|TRBJ2-3|TRBV7-2
CASSLLVLASTDTQYF
>TRBD1|TRBJ1-1|TRBV24-1
CATSDSTGGTTEAFF
>-|TRBJ1-4|TRBV15
CATSRDSINEKLFF
>-|TRBJ2-5|TRBV3-1/TRBV3-2
CASSQVSGRGRETQYF
>TRBD1|TRBJ1-2|TRBV7-3
CASSRNIQGAGGYTF
>TRBD1|TRBJ1-2|TRBV5-6
CASSLRRQGNNYGYTF
>-|TRBJ2-6|TRBV11-3
CASSLGSVMANVLTF
>-|TRBJ1-2|TRBV27
CASSLRGLYGYTF
>-|TRBJ1-2|TRBV5-4
CASSYPGPNYGYTF
>TRBD2|TRBJ2-1|TRBV18
CASSPTASGRANNEQFF
>TRBD2|TRBJ2-1|TRBV4-3
CASSLDGGGGNEQFF
>-|TRBJ1-5|TRBV6-5
CASSLGFNQPQHF
>-|TRBJ2-2|TRBV10-3
CAISDPSGELFF
>TRBD2|TRBJ2-7|TRBV2
CASMGGREQYF
>TRBD1|TRBJ2-7|TRBV5-6
CASSAVGQGAAEQYF
>-|TRBJ1-2|TRBV5-1
CASSSTDSGYGYTF
>TRBD2|TRBJ2-1|TRBV9
CASSLAGDEQFF
>TRBD1|TRBJ1-2|TRBV14
CASSQGRDRPNYGYTF
>-|TRBJ1-1|TRBV14
CASSPLGGNTEAFF
>-|TRBJ2-1|TRBV28
CASSSRGEQFF
>-|TRBJ2-5|TRBV11-3
CASSPQEIQETQYF
>TRBD2|TRBJ2-1|TRBV20-1
CSVGGTSGVVF
>TRBD1|TRBJ1-1|TRBV5-8
CASSQGQLIVNTEAFF
>-|TRBJ1-5|TRBV6-1
CASSERPRGGISNQPQHF
>TRBD1|TRBJ1-2|TRBV10-3
CAISRTGESYGYTF
>-|TRBJ1-5|TRBV4-1
CASSQEFQRAHQPQHF
>-|TRBJ2-7|TRBV6-5
CASSYSRYGPYEQYF
>TRBD2|TRBJ2-1|TRBV9
CASSVVAGGFNEQFF
>-|TRBJ2-3|TRBV10-3
CAILGSDSPDTQYF
>-|TRBJ1-2|TRBV4-3
CASSQGEGWTFYGYTF
>-|TRBJ2-7|TRBV27
CASSVTGSTYEQYF
>TRBD1|TRBJ1-1|TRBV19
CASSIAAGGYTEAFF
>TRBD1|TRBJ2-7|TRBV6-2/TRBV6-3
CASSFSRTGSYEQYF
>-|TRBJ2-1|TRBV7-9
CASSLFGQLYNEQFF
>TRBD1|TRBJ2-1|TRBV3-1/TRBV3-2
CLGQGDDYEQFF
>TRBD2|TRBJ2-3|TRBV10-3
CAITAGTSSDTQYF
>TRBD2|TRBJ2-7|TRBV4-3
CASSQEKRGTEQYF
>TRBD1|TRBJ2-1|TRBV14
CASSQVVYTGGGHNEQFF
>TRBD1|TRBJ1-5|TRBV5-8
CASNYQGVSNQPQHF
>TRBD1|TRBJ1-5|TRBV7-2
CASSQDRGDNQPQHF
>-|TRBJ1-2|TRBV15
CANREGYGYTF
>-|TRBJ2-3|TRBV18
CASSRGDTDTQYF
>-|TRBJ2-3|TRBV25-1
CASSTTSGQTGTQYF
>TRBD1|TRBJ1-5|TRBV6-6
CASTPDRGQWSQHF
>TRBD1|TRBJ2-3|TRBV11-3
CATSTGQGTDTQYF
>TRBD2|TRBJ2-3|TRBV7-2
CASSMQRTSEAQYF
>TRBD1|TRBJ2-5|TRBV7-3
CASSLTGAQETQYF
>-|TRBJ1-1|TRBV2
CASSDRGFAEAFF
>TRBD1|TRBJ1-6|TRBV7-9
CASSLAGDSFYNSPLHF
>TRBD1|TRBJ2-1|TRBV4-3
CASSLTGASYNEQFF
>TRBD1|TRBJ1-5|TRBV19
CASTGQGALYSNQPQHF
>TRBD1|TRBJ1-6|TRBV7-9
CASSGGTANNSPLHF
>-|TRBJ2-1|TRBV7-9
CASSLGLNEQFF